The 16 T cell receptor beta chains presented below share a single source sample, sequenced in a study of CD8+ T cells in alopecia areata. Extracted RNA was reverse transcribed into cDNA, the sequencing template. Libraries were prepared by immunoSEQ multiplex PCR; TCRdb keeps only in-frame clonotypes and omits some of them. The record shows approximately 110,000 clones for this sample, with no singletons present. The sequenced sample was lesional skin. The receptors derive from a C3H/HeJ mouse with alopecia areata. Strain haplotype at MHC: H2-k.

Concerning this clone: Genes and germline are mouse. From the germline J gene comes the end of the CDR3, since the read stops 4 residues before it. The chain uses TRBV13-2 and TRBJ2-7; perhaps TRBD2 as D (7 bases). The CDR3 is made up of 13 amino acids. Looked up from germline, CDR1 is NNHNN and CDR2 is SYGAGS (reference sequence). V lost 3 bases and J 2 bases, leaving 9 bases between the germline ends. The CDR3 sequence: CASGGGAPYEQYF. CDR3 bases read: TGTGCCAGCGGTGGGGGGGCGCCCTAT.

There are a few counts of this clone. The germline and genes are mouse ones. The read terminates 4 residues before the CDR3 end, so the remaining end is supplied by the germline J gene. The chain has TRBV13-3 and TRBJ1-1; D might be TRBD1 (5 bases). V was trimmed by 2 bases and J by 1 base, leaving 9 bases between them. The CDR3 spans 14 residues. Germline CDR1 is NNHDY and CDR2 is SYVADS. The CDR3 protein is CASSEKGWNTEVFF. CDR3 DNA (partial): TGTGCCAGCAGTGAAAAGGGGTGGAACACA.

There are many counts of this clone. Gene names refer to mouse genes. The read comes to an end 4 residues before the CDR3 does, leaving the germline J gene to fill in the end. The rearrangement joins TRBV1 to TRBJ2-1, with 8 nucleotides matching TRBD1. This CDR3 has 14 residues. The V gene's germline CDR1 is NSQYPW and CDR2 LRSPGD (reference sequence). The sequenced CDR3 bases are TGCACCTGCAGTGCGAACAGGGGGTGGGCT. Translating it yields CTCSANRGWA. The entire CDR3 protein is CTCSANRGWAEQFF.

This clone was counted ten times or more. Gene names refer to mouse genes. The read stops 4 residues short of the end of the CDR3; the missing end is completed from the germline J gene. The chain couples TRBV13-3 to TRBJ2-7; 7 bases fit TRBD2. Germline-derived CDR1 and CDR2 are NNHDY and SYVADS. Losses at the gene ends were 6 bases for V and 0 bases for J; bases not matched to a gene: 3. The CDR3 is 13 amino acids. CDR3 bases read: TGTGCCAGCACAACTGGGGTCTCCTAT. This gives the protein CASTTGVSY. Given in full, the CDR3 is CASTTGVSYEQYF.

Worth noting for this clone: Mouse germline and gene names are used. Sequencing ends 4 residues short of the CDR3 end; the germline J gene provides the rest. V and J are TRBV13-3 and TRBJ2-5; 11 nucleotides align to TRBD2. From germline, CDR1 is NNHDY and CDR2 SYVADS. Trimming cost V 3 bases and J 3 bases; bases outside gene matches: 12. CDR3 length equals 18 residues. CDR3 DNA (partial): TGTGCCAGCAGTGCCCCCCGGGACTGGGGGACGGGGCAAGAC. Amino acids: CASSAPRDWGTGQD. The whole CDR3 protein reads CASSAPRDWGTGQDTQYF.

This clone was observed a handful of times. The listed TCRdb protein conflicts with the DNA translation at residue 11, and the protein shown is translated directly from the DNA. The gene names given are mouse names. The CDR3 is cut off 3 residues early in the read; its end comes from the germline J gene. The gene calls are TRBV19 and TRBJ1-6, with D possibly being TRBD1 (5 bases). TRBJ1-6 qualifies as an ORF whose function is uncertain. Per germline, CDR1 FNHDT and CDR2 SITEND (reference sequence). The V and J ends lost 6 bases and 0 bases respectively, with 7 bases between them. CDR3 length: 14 amino acids. The DNA read from the CDR3 is TGTGCCAGCACCCAGGGTTCCTATAATTCGCCC. This codes for CASTQGSYNSP. The full CDR3 reads CASTQGSYNSPLYF.

This clone occurred a few times. Gene names denote mouse genes. The read terminates 4 residues ahead of where the CDR3 ends, so the germline J gene completes it. This chain uses TRBV16 with TRBJ2-1; weak D call: TRBD1 (6 bases). The germline V gene encodes CDR1 SGHSA and CDR2 FRNQAP. The CDR3 runs 12 residues. The CDR3 is CASSSQGAEQFF. CDR3 DNA (partial): TGTGCAAGCAGCTCCCAGGGGGCT.

Concerning this clone itself: Germline and genes: mouse. Sequencing ends 4 residues short of the CDR3 end; the germline J gene provides the rest. The V and J genes are TRBV1 and TRBJ2-5; D is ambiguous. CDR1 is NSQYPW and CDR2 is LRSPGD in the germline V gene (reference sequence). CDR3 length equals 15 residues. V shed 0 bases and J shed 2 bases, with 9 bases lying between them. CDR3 amino acids: CTCSADNRIQDTQYF. The sequenced CDR3 bases are TGCACCTGCAGTGCAGATAACAGAATCCAAGAC. The whole variable domain, filled in from reference TRBV1 and TRBJ2-5, reads VTLLEQNPRWRLVPRGQAVNLRCILKNSQYPWMSWYQQDLQKQLQWLFTLRSPGDKEVKSLPGADYLATRVTDTELRLQVANMSQGRTLYCTCSADNRIQDTQYFGPGTRLLVL.

This clone came up many times. Gene names and germline refer to mouse. The read terminates 4 residues ahead of where the CDR3 ends, so the germline J gene completes it. This chain uses TRBV1 with TRBJ2-3, with D perhaps matching TRBD1 (6 bases). Trimming removed 4 bases at V and 0 bases at J, with 11 bases between. The CDR3 extends over 15 amino acids. The germline V gene has CDR1 NSQYPW and CDR2 LRSPGD (reference sequence). CDR3 bases read: TGCACCTGCAGTGGGGACAAATCTAGTGCAGAA. It yields the protein CTCSGDKSSAE. The full CDR3 sequence reads CTCSGDKSSAETLYF. Combining the CDR3 with reference TRBV1 and TRBJ2-3 gives the whole variable domain VTLLEQNPRWRLVPRGQAVNLRCILKNSQYPWMSWYQQDLQKQLQWLFTLRSPGDKEVKSLPGADYLATRVTDTELRLQVANMSQGRTLYCTCSGDKSSAETLYFGSGTRLTVL.

This clone was counted ten times or more. Genes and germline come from the mouse. The sequenced fragment ends 4 residues before the CDR3 boundary, so the rest is inferred from the germline J gene. J is TRBJ2-1 and V is TRBV13-1; 10 bases fit TRBD2. J lost 0 bases, V lost 5 bases, and 2 bases had no gene match. The CDR3 has 15 residues. From germline, CDR1 is NSHNY and CDR2 SYGAGN. Incomplete CDR3 DNA: TGTGCCAGCAGAGGACTGGGGGATAACTATGCT. Translating gives CASRGLGDNYA. The CDR3, in full, reads CASRGLGDNYAEQFF.

Details on this clone: Each gene name is a mouse one. The read halts 4 residues ahead of the CDR3 end, with the missing end drawn from the germline J gene. The chain combines TRBV5 with TRBJ2-7, with 8 bases matching TRBD2. The V gene's germline CDR1 is LGHNA and CDR2 YNLKQL (reference sequence). V was clipped by 0 bases and J by 3 bases; unmatched bases: 7. This CDR3 spans 16 amino acids. The CDR3 spells CASSQEGLGGLYEQYF. Incomplete CDR3 DNA: TGTGCCAGCAGCCAAGAAGGGCTGGGGGGTCTCTAT.

This clone was seen more than once but under ten times. The germline and genes are mouse ones. Read coverage stops 4 residues before the CDR3 terminus; the germline J gene supplies the remainder. The chain combines TRBV13-2 with TRBJ2-7; 10 positions match TRBD2. CDR3 length: 15 amino acids. The V and J ends lost 1 base and 3 bases, in that order; junction bases with no gene match: 4. The germline V gene has CDR1 NNHNN and CDR2 SYGAGS (reference sequence). CDR3: CASGDRDWGLYEQYF. The covered CDR3 bases are TGTGCCAGCGGTGATAGGGACTGGGGCCTCTAT.

As to this clone: TCRdb's protein does not match the DNA translation at residue 12; the protein provided is translated from the DNA. The gene names given are mouse names. The DNA ends 3 residues before the CDR3 does, and the rest of the CDR3 is filled in from the germline J gene. The chain combines TRBV19 with TRBJ1-3; 10 bases are shared with TRBD1. CDR3 length equals 15 residues. The germline CDR1 and CDR2 sequences are FNHDT and SITEND (reference sequence). J gave up 3 bases and V 4 bases, and 4 bases lay outside the gene matches. Here the CDR3 reads CASSHDRGLGNTLYF. The CDR3 DNA, read in part, is TGTGCCAGCAGTCATGACAGGGGGCTTGGAAATACG.

A note on this clone: The gene symbols are mouse symbols. Coverage ceases 4 residues before the CDR3 finishes, and the germline J gene fills in the end. The V call is TRBV1, the J call TRBJ2-7; D not resolved. The CDR3 sequence is 13 residues long. V lost 5 bases and J lost 0, with 8 bases in between. From germline, CDR1 is NSQYPW and CDR2 LRSPGD (reference sequence). CDR3 region: CTCSNKFSYEQYF. The DNA read from the CDR3 is TGCACCTGCAGTAACAAATTCTCCTAT.

About this clone: Gene names and germline match the mouse. The read ends 4 residues shy of where the CDR3 ends; the end is completed using the germline J gene. V and J are TRBV1 and TRBJ2-1; 11 nucleotides agree with TRBD2. Unmatched junction bases numbered 4, after V lost 3 bases and J lost 3 bases. CDR1 NSQYPW and CDR2 LRSPGD come from the germline V gene (reference sequence). This CDR3 is 16 amino acids long. The CDR3 reads CTCSALLGGRYAEQFF. CDR3 DNA, as far as it was read: TGCACCTGCAGTGCCCTACTGGGGGGGCGCTATGCT.

There are many counts of this clone. Mouse gene names apply. The read comes to an end 4 residues before the CDR3 does, leaving the germline J gene to fill in the end. The V and J genes are TRBV13-3 and TRBJ1-1; D uncertain. Germline V gene sequence: CDR1 NNHDY, CDR2 SYVADS. This CDR3 comprises 14 residues. The CDR3 DNA, read in part, is TGTGCCAGCAGTGATGGGCAGGCAGTTGGA. The encoded protein is CASSDGQAVG. Given in full, the CDR3 is CASSDGQAVGEVFF.